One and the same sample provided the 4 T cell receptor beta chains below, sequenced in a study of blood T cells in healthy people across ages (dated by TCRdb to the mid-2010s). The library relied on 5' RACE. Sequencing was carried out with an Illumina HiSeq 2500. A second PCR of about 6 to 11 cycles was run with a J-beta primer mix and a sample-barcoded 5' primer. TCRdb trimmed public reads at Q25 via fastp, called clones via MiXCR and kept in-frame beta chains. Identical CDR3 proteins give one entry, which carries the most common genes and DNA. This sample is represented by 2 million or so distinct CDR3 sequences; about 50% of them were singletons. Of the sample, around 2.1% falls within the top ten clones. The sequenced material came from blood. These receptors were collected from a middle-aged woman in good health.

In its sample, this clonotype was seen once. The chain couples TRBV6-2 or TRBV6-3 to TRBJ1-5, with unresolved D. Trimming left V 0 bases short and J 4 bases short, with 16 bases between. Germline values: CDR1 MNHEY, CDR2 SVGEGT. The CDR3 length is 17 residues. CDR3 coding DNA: TGTGCCAGCAGTTACTCTCCCCTGACAAGGGAGAATCAGCCCCAGCATTTT. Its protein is CASSYSPLTRENQPQHF.

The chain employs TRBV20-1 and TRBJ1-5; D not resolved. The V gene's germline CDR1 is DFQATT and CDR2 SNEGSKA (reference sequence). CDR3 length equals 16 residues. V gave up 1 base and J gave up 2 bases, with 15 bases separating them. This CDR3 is CSARAEGSIGNQPQHF. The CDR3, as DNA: TGCAGTGCTAGAGCCGAGGGATCCATTGGCAATCAGCCCCAGCATTTT.

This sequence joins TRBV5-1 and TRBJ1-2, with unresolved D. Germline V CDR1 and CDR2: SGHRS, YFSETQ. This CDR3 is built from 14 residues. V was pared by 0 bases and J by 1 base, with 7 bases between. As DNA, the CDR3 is TGCGCCAGCAGCTTGGGGATATATAACTATGGCTACACCTTC. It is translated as CASSLGIYNYGYTF.

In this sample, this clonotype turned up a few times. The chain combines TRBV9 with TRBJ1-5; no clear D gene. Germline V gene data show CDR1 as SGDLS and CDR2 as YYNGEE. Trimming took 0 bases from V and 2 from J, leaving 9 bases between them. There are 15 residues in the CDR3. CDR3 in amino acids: CASSVGPWGNQPQHF. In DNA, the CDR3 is TGTGCCAGCAGCGTAGGACCCTGGGGCAATCAGCCCCAGCATTTT.